The source of this T cell receptor (beta chain) is a study of blood T cell repertoires in COVID-19. Study-wide background: From T cells, B-cell-depleted T cells, or PBMCs came the material, which was cDNA or gDNA.

The CDR3 is 15 amino acids. V dropped 3 bases and J dropped 0 bases, with 9 bases sitting between them. Germline CDR1 and CDR2: LGHDT and YNNKEL (reference sequence). In regard to this clone: Other nucleotide sequences in the sample specify the same CDR3.

Only in-frame clones appear in the TCRdb table, and some are missing; sequencing was by immunoSEQ multiplex PCR. The sample records about 400,000 clones, approximately 85% being singletons. The TCR comes from a woman aged 40-49 years with acute COVID-19. Material for sequencing was PBMCs or T cells enriched from blood (not recorded which). The chain links TRBV3-1 (or the pseudogene TRBV3-2) to TRBJ1-3, with D possibly TRBD1 on 5 matching bases. CDR3 in DNA: TGTGCCAGCAGCCATCGGCAGGGCTCTGGAAACACCATATATTTT. This translates into CASSHRQGSGNTIYF.